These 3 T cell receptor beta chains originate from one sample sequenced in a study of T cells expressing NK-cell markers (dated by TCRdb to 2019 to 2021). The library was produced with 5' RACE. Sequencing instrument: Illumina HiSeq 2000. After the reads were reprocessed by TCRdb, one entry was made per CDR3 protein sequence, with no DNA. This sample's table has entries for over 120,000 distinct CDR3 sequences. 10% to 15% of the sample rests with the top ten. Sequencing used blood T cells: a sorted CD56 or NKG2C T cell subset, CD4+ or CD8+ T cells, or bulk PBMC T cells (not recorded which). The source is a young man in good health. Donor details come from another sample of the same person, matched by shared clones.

The CDR3 region is CASSQVSGWGNEQFF. The V call is TRBV14, the J call TRBJ2-1; the TCRdb call, TRBD1, lacks DNA for checking. The CDR3 is 15 amino acids. Germline values: CDR1 SGHDN, CDR2 FVKESK.

The CDR3 reads CASSQDQVAFYEQYF. This rearrangement joins TRBV3-1 to TRBJ2-7. The CDR3 has 15 residues. Germline V CDR1 and CDR2: LGHDT, YNNKEL (reference sequence).

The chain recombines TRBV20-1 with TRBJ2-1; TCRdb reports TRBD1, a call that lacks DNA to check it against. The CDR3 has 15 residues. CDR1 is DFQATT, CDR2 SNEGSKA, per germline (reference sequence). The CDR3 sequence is CSAGGDRESYNEQFF.